These 12 T cell receptor beta chains came from one sample sequenced in a study of T cell responses to AZD1222 COVID-19 vaccine. Clones were sequenced by immunoSEQ multiplex PCR, and TCRdb holds only the in-frame ones, with some missing. The sample contains 90,000 or so clones, about nine tenths of which appear only once. The input for sequencing was peripheral blood, taken 28 days after the second AZD1222 dose. All receptors come from an adult who received the AZD1222 COVID-19 vaccine.

V usage is TRBV3-1 (or the pseudogene TRBV3-2) and J usage is TRBJ1-6; no reliable D call. The CDR3 extends over 14 amino acids. The germline V gene has CDR1 LGHDT and CDR2 YNNKEL (reference sequence). Deletions cut 0 bases from V and 7 bases from J, with 7 bases between. The CDR3 is CASSQEGGNSPLHF. In DNA form, the CDR3 reads TGTGCCAGCAGCCAAGAGGGAGGGAATTCACCCCTCCACTTT.

The rearrangement joins TRBV19 to TRBJ1-5, with unresolved D. Trimming left V 3 bases short and J 4 bases short, with 13 bases between. Germline CDR1 LNHDA, CDR2 SQIVND (reference sequence). This CDR3 spans 15 amino acids. The CDR3 bases are TGTGCCAGTAGTATGGGAGGTGCCCTTAATCAGCCCCAGCATTTT. Its protein product is CASSMGGALNQPQHF.

V gene TRBV30 combines with J gene TRBJ1-4; 8 nucleotides agree with TRBD1. V was clipped by 4 bases and J by 7 bases; unmatched bases: 5. Germline V gene lookup returns CDR1 GTSNPN and CDR2 SVGIG (reference sequence). The CDR3 loop spans 13 amino acids. DNA for the CDR3: TGTGCCTGGAAACAGGGGGGGCGTGAAAAACTGTTTTTT. Translated: CAWKQGGREKLFF.

The genes are TRBV10-3 and TRBJ1-6; the D is unclear. V was clipped by 6 bases and J by 7 bases, with 13 bases between them. The V gene's germline CDR1 is ENHRY and CDR2 SYGVKD. CDR3 length equals 14 residues. CDR3 sequence: CAISERIPNSPLHF. In DNA form, the CDR3 reads TGTGCCATCAGCGAAAGAATACCCAATTCACCCCTCCACTTT.

The gene calls are TRBV4-1 and TRBJ2-7; TRBD1 matches 9 bases. There are 18 residues in the CDR3. V dropped 0 bases and J dropped 0; count of bases not matched to a gene: 9. Germline CDR1 and CDR2: MGHRA and YSYEKL. The CDR3 reads CASSQDRSTGGLSYEQYV. In nucleotides, the CDR3 is TGCGCCAGCAGCCAAGATAGATCGACAGGGGGTCTCTCCTACGAGCAGTACGTC.

The CDR3 DNA reads as TGTGCCAGCACCTCGCCCTATATGAACACTGAAGCTTTCTTT. Its protein product is CASTSPYMNTEAFF. This chain links TRBV6-5 with TRBJ1-1; D is ambiguous. Germline V gene sequence: CDR1 MNHEY, CDR2 SVGAGI. V lost 7 bases and J 0 bases, leaving 12 bases between the germline ends. The CDR3 extends over 14 amino acids.

The chain uses TRBV19 and TRBJ1-6; D is ambiguous. Germline V gene sequence: CDR1 LNHDA, CDR2 SQIVND (reference sequence). This CDR3 has 14 residues. Trimming cost V 3 bases and J 10 bases, with 13 bases left between them. CDR3 nucleotide sequence: TGTGCCAGTAGTATTTTCCTGAAAGAGTCACCCCTCCACTTT. Translation: CASSIFLKESPLHF.

V and J are TRBV27 and TRBJ1-2; unclear D gene. CDR1 is MNHEY, CDR2 SMNVEV, per germline (reference sequence). With 5 bases removed from V and 4 bases from J, the gap between germline ends came to 11 bases. The CDR3 length is 13 residues. CDR3 sequence reads: CASSPRLLYGYTF. CDR3 sequence (DNA): TGTGCCAGCAGTCCTCGACTGCTCTATGGCTACACCTTC.

J is TRBJ1-5 and V is TRBV6-6; TRBD1 aligns across 7 bases. CDR1 MNHNY and CDR2 SVGAGI come from the germline V gene (reference sequence). The trim removed 6 bases at V and 0 bases at J, leaving 2 bases unmatched. CDR3 length equals 14 residues. Written as DNA, the CDR3 is TGTGCCAGCAGCGGACAGGTTAGCAATCAGCCCCAGCATTTT. This gives the protein CASSGQVSNQPQHF.

The genes are TRBV6-1 and TRBJ2-7; 9 bases map to TRBD1. The V segment lost 1 base and the J segment 6 bases; nucleotides outside the gene matches: 4. This CDR3 contains 14 residues. Per germline, CDR1 MNHNS and CDR2 SASEGT. The CDR3 is CASSEDRGRAEQYV. DNA for the CDR3: TGTGCCAGCAGTGAAGACAGGGGGCGCGCCGAGCAGTACGTC.

The chain links TRBV19 to TRBJ1-1; 9 bases line up with TRBD1. With 3 bases clipped from V and 6 bases from J, the junction kept 5 bases outside the gene matches. Germline V gene lookup returns CDR1 LNHDA and CDR2 SQIVND (reference sequence). The CDR3 has 14 residues. The CDR3 is CASSIAQGAPEAFF. The CDR3, as DNA: TGTGCCAGTAGTATTGCACAGGGGGCGCCTGAAGCTTTCTTT.

The V and J genes are TRBV7-9 and TRBJ1-2; no definite D call. The CDR3 is made up of 10 amino acids. V lost 7 bases to trimming and J lost 9 bases, with 9 bases between them. Germline CDR1 SEHNR, CDR2 FQNEAQ (reference sequence). The CDR3 loop reads CASTSLSYTF. The CDR3 DNA sequence: TGTGCCAGCACGAGTCTCAGCTACACCTTC.